This T cell receptor beta chain was observed in a study of T cell responses to AZD1222 COVID-19 vaccine. TCRdb keeps only in-frame clones here, not all; method: immunoSEQ multiplex PCR. The data contain 150,000 to 200,000 clones, over 80% of them seen just once; the ten biggest clones take up approximately 4%. The V gene's germline CDR1 is SGHDT and CDR2 YYEEEE. This CDR3 region has 16 residues. Trimming removed 4 bases from V and 5 bases from J; junction bases left unmatched: 9. The chain links TRBV5-6 to TRBJ2-5; 12 bases are a match to TRBD1. The sequences come from peripheral blood, collected 28 days after the second dose of the MenACWY control vaccine. The source of this sequence is an adult who received the MenACWY meningococcal vaccine as a control. In DNA, the CDR3 is TGTGCCAGCAGCCTGAGAGGGACAGGGGGCCGGGAGACCCAGTACTTC. Translation: CASSLRGTGGRETQYF. Combining the CDR3 with reference TRBV5-6 and TRBJ2-5 gives the whole variable domain DAGVTQSPTHLIKTRGQQVTLRCSPKSGHDTVSWYQQALGQGPQFIFQYYEEEERQRGNFPDRFSGHQFPNYSSELNVNALLLGDSALYLCASSLRGTGGRETQYFGPGTRLLVL.